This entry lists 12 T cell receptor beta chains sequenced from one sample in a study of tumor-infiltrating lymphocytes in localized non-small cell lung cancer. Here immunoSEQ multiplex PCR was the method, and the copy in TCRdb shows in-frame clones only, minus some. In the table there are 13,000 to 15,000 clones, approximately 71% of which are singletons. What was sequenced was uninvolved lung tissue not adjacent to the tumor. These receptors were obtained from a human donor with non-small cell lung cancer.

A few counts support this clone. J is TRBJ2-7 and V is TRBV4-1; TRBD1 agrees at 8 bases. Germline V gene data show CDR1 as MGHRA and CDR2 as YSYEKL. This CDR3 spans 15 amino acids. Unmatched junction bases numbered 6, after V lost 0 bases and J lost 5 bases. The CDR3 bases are TGCGCCAGCAGCCAAGATTCAGGGGGCGTCGACGAGCAGTACTTC. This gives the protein CASSQDSGGVDEQYF.

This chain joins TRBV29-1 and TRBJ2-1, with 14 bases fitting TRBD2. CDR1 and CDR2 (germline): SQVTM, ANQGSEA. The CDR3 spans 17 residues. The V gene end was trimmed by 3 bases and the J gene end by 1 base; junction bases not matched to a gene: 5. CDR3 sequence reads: CSVEGLAGVRSYNEQFF. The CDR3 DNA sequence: TGCAGCGTTGAGGGACTAGCGGGAGTTAGGTCCTACAATGAGCAGTTCTTC.

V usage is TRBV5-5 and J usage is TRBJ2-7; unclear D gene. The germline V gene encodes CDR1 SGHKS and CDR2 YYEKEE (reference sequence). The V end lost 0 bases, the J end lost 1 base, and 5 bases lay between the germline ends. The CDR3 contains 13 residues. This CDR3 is CASSLVYSYEQYF. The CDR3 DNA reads TGTGCCAGCAGCTTGGTCTATTCCTACGAGCAGTACTTC.

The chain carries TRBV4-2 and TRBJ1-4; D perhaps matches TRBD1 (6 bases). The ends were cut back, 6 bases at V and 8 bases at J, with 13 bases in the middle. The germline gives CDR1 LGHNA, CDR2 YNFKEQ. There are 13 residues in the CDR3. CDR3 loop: CASRFAGAEKLFF. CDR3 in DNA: TGTGCCAGCAGGTTTGCAGGGGCCGAAAAACTGTTTTTT.

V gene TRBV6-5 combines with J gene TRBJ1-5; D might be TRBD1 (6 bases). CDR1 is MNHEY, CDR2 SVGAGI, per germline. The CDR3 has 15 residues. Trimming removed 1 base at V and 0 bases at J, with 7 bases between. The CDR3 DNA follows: TGTGCCAGCAGTTACTACAGGGATAGCAATCAGCCCCAGCATTTT. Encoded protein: CASSYYRDSNQPQHF.

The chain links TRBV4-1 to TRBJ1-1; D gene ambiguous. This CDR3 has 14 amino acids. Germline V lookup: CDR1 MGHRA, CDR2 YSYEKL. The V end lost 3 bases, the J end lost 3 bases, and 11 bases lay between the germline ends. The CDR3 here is CASSHFAVDTEAFF. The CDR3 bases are TGCGCCAGCAGCCACTTCGCAGTAGACACTGAAGCTTTCTTT.

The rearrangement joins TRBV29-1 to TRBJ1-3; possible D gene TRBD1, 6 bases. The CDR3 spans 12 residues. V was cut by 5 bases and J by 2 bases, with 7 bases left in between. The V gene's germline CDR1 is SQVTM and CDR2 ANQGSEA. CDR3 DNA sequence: TGCAGCGTTCAGGGGCCTGGAAACACCATATATTTT. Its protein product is CSVQGPGNTIYF.

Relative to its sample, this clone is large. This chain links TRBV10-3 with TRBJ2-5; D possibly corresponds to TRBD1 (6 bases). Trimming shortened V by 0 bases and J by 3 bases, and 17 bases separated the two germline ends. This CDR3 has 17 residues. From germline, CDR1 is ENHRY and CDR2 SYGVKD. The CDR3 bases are TGTGCCATCAGTGAGTCGAAGGGGACACCTCGGGAAGAGACCCAGTACTTC. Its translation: CAISESKGTPREETQYF.

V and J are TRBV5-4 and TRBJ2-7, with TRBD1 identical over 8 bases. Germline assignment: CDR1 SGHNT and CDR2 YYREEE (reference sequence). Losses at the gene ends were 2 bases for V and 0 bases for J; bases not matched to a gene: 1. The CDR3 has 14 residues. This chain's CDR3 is CASSFRGLSYEQYF. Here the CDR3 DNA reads TGTGCCAGCAGCTTCAGGGGGCTCTCCTACGAGCAGTACTTC. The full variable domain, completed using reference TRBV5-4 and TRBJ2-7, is ETGVTQSPTHLIKTRGQQVTLRCSSQSGHNTVSWYQQALGQGPQFIFQYYREEENGRGNFPPRFSGLQFPNYSSELNVNALELDDSALYLCASSFRGLSYEQYFGPGTRLTVT.

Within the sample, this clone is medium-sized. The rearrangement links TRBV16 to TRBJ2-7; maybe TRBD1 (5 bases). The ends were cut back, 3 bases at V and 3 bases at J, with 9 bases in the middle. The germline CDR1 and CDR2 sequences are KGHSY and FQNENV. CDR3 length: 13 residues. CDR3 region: CASSQQTDYEQYV. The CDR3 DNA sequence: TGTGCCAGCAGCCAGCAGACAGACTACGAGCAGTACGTC.

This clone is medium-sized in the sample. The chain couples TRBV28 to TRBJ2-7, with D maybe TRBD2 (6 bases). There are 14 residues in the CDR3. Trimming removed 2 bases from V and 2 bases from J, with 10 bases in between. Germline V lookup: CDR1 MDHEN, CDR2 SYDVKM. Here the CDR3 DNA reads TGTGCCAGCAGTTTAGCGGGGCTACCCTACGAGCAGTACTTC. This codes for CASSLAGLPYEQYF.

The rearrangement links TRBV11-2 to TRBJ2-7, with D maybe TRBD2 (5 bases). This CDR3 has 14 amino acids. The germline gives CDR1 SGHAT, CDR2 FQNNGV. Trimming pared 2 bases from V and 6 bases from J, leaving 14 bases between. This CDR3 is CASSLNADAGEQYF. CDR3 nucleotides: TGTGCCAGCAGCTTAAATGCCGACGCGGGCGAGCAGTACTTC. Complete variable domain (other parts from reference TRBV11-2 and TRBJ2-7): EAGVAQSPRYKIIEKRQSVAFWCNPISGHATLYWYQQILGQGPKLLIQFQNNGVVDDSQLPKDRFSAERLKGVDSTLKIQPAKLEDSAVYLCASSLNADAGEQYFGPGTRLTVT.